The TCR beta chain described here comes from a study of Ad26.COV2.S vaccination and SARS-CoV-2 variants. The method was immunoSEQ multiplex PCR; TCRdb's version includes in-frame clones alone and lacks a portion of them. The table has around 300,000 clones, less than 90% seen once. The treatment here: about 20 received Ad26.COV2.S at low or high dose, single or two shots; several received placebo; per-sample allocation not given. Sample collection was performed on day 63 after the first vaccine or placebo injection. This CDR3 is 14 amino acids long. CDR1 is SGHTA and CDR2 is FQGNSA in the germline V gene. V shed 1 base and J shed 1 base, with 7 bases lying between them.

The source was peripheral blood, collected in a trial of Ad26.COV2.S vaccine versus placebo. The sequence came from a person between 18 and 60 years old who received the Ad26.COV2.S COVID-19 vaccine or a placebo. The chain recombines TRBV7-2 with TRBJ1-1; no clear D. The CDR3, as DNA: TGTGCCAGCAGCTTAGGAGGTGCGAACACTGAAGCTTTCTTT. Amino acid sequence: CASSLGGANTEAFF.